This is a list of T cell receptor beta chains from one sample in a study of control samples from healthy donors and cancer patients. Assay: immunoSEQ multiplex PCR; the TCRdb copy retains only in-frame clones and omits some. Of fewer than 110,000 clones listed, about 89% are singletons. Sequencing was carried out using PBMCs. These receptors all stem from a man in his sixties with lung cancer. CDR3s include the opening cysteine and the closing phenylalanine or tryptophan. The D gene is left open where the match is weak. A clone size is listed for some rows: how often the clone was seen (once, few, many), or a class if it is expanded.

D	V	J	size	DNA	CDR3
TRBD1	TRBV19	TRBJ1-5	.	TGTGCCAGTAGTATGAACAGGGGATCGGACCAGCCCCAGCATTTT	CASSMNRGSDQPQHF
.	TRBV12-5	TRBJ1-4	.	TGTGCTAGTGGTTTGGTATCAGGGGTCGGTGAAAAACTGTTTTTT	CASGLVSGVGEKLFF
TRBD2	TRBV6-4	TRBJ2-3	.	TGTGCCAGCAGCGCTAGATGGGGGGGAGACACAGATACGCAGTATTTT	CASSARWGGDTDTQYF
.	TRBV7-9	TRBJ1-2	.	TGTGCCAGCAGCAAGAGCTGGGATGGCTACACCTTC	CASSKSWDGYTF
.	TRBV11-1	TRBJ1-5	once	TGTGCCAGCAGCTTAGCCCAGACAGACTCCAATCAGCCCCAGCATTTT	CASSLAQTDSNQPQHF
.	TRBV19	TRBJ2-2	.	TGTGCCAGTAGTATCGCAGGGTGGCCCGGGGAGCTGTTTTTT	CASSIAGWPGELFF
.	TRBV27	TRBJ2-5	once	TGTGCCAGCAGTTATTGGGGGACGGAGCAAGAGACCCAGTACTTC	CASSYWGTEQETQYF
.	TRBV29-1	TRBJ1-2	.	TGCAGCGTTGACTCTAAGGCAGACTTCTATGGCTACACCTTC	CSVDSKADFYGYTF
.	TRBV5-4	TRBJ1-1	.	TGTGCCGTAGGACTTCAGGGAGAGACTGAAGCTTTCTTT	CAVGLQGETEAFF
.	TRBV27	TRBJ2-3	.	TGTGCCAGCAGTTCGGTACAGTCTTGGGACACGCAGTATTTT	CASSSVQSWDTQYF
.	TRBV5-1	TRBJ1-2	.	TGCGCCAGCAGCTTGGACAGCTATGGCTACACCTTC	CASSLDSYGYTF
.	TRBV5-1	TRBJ1-2	.	TGCGCCAGCACCCATGGGGTGGGCGAGAGCTATGGCTACACCTTC	CASTHGVGESYGYTF
TRBD2	TRBV7-9	TRBJ2-1	.	TGTGCCAGCAGCTCGGGGGGTACTAGCGGAATCAATGAGCAGTTCTTC	CASSSGGTSGINEQFF
TRBD2	TRBV7-6	TRBJ2-5	.	TGTGCCAGCAGCTTTTCTAGCGGGGGACCCGTAAAAGAGACCCAGTACTTC	CASSFSSGGPVKETQYF
TRBD2	TRBV25-1	TRBJ2-5	.	TGTGCCAGCAGTGAAGGCGGGGGGGGCCGGGAGACCCAGTACTTC	CASSEGGGGRETQYF
TRBD1	TRBV13	TRBJ1-2	.	TGTGCCAGCAGCTCGGGGACAGGGAGGGGCTACACCTTC	CASSSGTGRGYTF
TRBD1	TRBV4-1	TRBJ2-3	.	TGCGCCAGCAGCTCCGACGGGACAGGATCCACAGATACGCAGTATTTT	CASSSDGTGSTDTQYF
TRBD2	TRBV7-9	TRBJ2-3	.	TGTGCCAGCAGCTTTAGCGGGGGGGGCACAGATACGCAGTATTTT	CASSFSGGGTDTQYF
.	TRBV29-1	TRBJ2-3	.	TGCAGCGTTGAGAGGGACAGCACAGATACGCAGTATTTT	CSVERDSTDTQYF
TRBD1	TRBV4-1	TRBJ2-4	.	TGCGCCAGCAGCCCAACAGGACAGGGGCGAAACATTCAGTACTTC	CASSPTGQGRNIQYF
TRBD1	TRBV18	TRBJ1-5	.	TGTGCCAGCTCACCTCGGACAGGGGATCAGCCCCAGCATTTT	CASSPRTGDQPQHF
TRBD1	TRBV2	TRBJ2-2	.	TGTGCCAGCGACAGGGGCGCCGGGGAGCTGTTTTTT	CASDRGAGELFF
.	TRBV16	TRBJ1-3	.	TGTGCCAGCAGCTCTCAAAAGCAGGTTACTGTGAACACCATATATTTT	CASSSQKQVTVNTIYF
TRBD1	TRBV9	TRBJ1-6	.	TGTGCCAGCAGCCTGACAGGGACGAATTCACCCCTCCACTTT	CASSLTGTNSPLHF
.	TRBV2	TRBJ1-3	.	TGTGCCAGCAGTATGGGGAGTCTTTCTGGAAACACCATATATTTT	CASSMGSLSGNTIYF
.	TRBV9	TRBJ1-2	.	TGTGCCAGCAGCCCGTTGGGGGCTGGCTATGGCTACACCTTC	CASSPLGAGYGYTF
.	TRBV6-4	TRBJ1-5	.	TGTGCCAGCAGTGACGTGGTTAGGATGAGCAATCAGCCCCAGCATTTT	CASSDVVRMSNQPQHF
.	TRBV7-3	TRBJ1-1	.	TGTGCCAGCAGCTTAACGATAGGGCAGGGGAACACTGAAGCTTTCTTT	CASSLTIGQGNTEAFF
.	TRBV4-1	TRBJ1-1	once	TGCGCCAGCAGCCAATTAGACGGCGACACTGAAGCTTTCTTT	CASSQLDGDTEAFF
.	TRBV24-1	TRBJ2-3	.	TGTGCCACCAGTTTGAAGGGGATAGGCACAGATACGCAGTATTTT	CATSLKGIGTDTQYF
TRBD1	TRBV7-2	TRBJ2-2	once	TGTGCCAGCAGCTTAGGACAGGGTGGCACCGGGGAGCTGTTTTTT	CASSLGQGGTGELFF
.	TRBV9	TRBJ2-3	.	TGTGCCAGCAGCTCCGGGGGCCGTGCTAGCACAGATACGCAGTATTTT	CASSSGGRASTDTQYF
.	TRBV7-3	TRBJ1-1	.	TGTGCCAGCAGCTTAACAGGGAACACTGAAGCTTTCTTT	CASSLTGNTEAFF
.	TRBV10-1	TRBJ2-3	.	TGCGCCAGCAGTGATGCCCAGGGAGGCACAGATACGCAGTATTTT	CASSDAQGGTDTQYF
.	TRBV6-5	TRBJ2-5	once	TGTGCCAGCAGTTACTCGGGTTCCGGGGCCGAGACCCAGTACTTC	CASSYSGSGAETQYF
TRBD2	TRBV7-6	TRBJ2-2	once	TGTGCCAGCAGCTCTGGACTAGGCGCCACCACCGGGGAGCTGTTTTTT	CASSSGLGATTGELFF
.	TRBV11-3	TRBJ2-5	.	TGTGCCAGCAGCCCCCAACAAGTAGAAGAGACCCAGTACTTC	CASSPQQVEETQYF
.	TRBV3-1/TRBV3-2	TRBJ1-6	.	TGTGCCAGCAGCCAAGATAACGTATTCCGTTCACCCCTCCACTTT	CASSQDNVFRSPLHF
.	TRBV7-8	TRBJ1-2	.	TGTGCCAGCAGCCGAAATTCAGGAACCTATGGCTACACCTTC	CASSRNSGTYGYTF
.	TRBV9	TRBJ1-4	.	TGTGCCAGCAGCCCGGGGCCCCTCCTCGCAACTAATGAAAAACTGTTTTTT	CASSPGPLLATNEKLFF
TRBD1	TRBV5-1	TRBJ2-5	few	TGCGCCAGCAGCTGGGGACAGGGTGATGTTAAAGAGACCCAGTACTTC	CASSWGQGDVKETQYF
.	TRBV30	TRBJ1-2	.	TGTGCCTGGAAAAAGAGGAGCTACACCTTC	CAWKKRSYTF
TRBD2	TRBV5-6	TRBJ2-3	.	TGTGCCAGCAGCCGAAAAAGCGGGGGGCTCAGGGATACGCAGTATTTT	CASSRKSGGLRDTQYF
.	TRBV12-3/TRBV12-4	TRBJ2-6	.	TGTGCCAGCCGATTCTCTGGGGCCAACATCCTGACTTTC	CASRFSGANILTF
.	TRBV6-5	TRBJ1-1	.	TGTGCCAGCAACTCCTACAGAACCCTAATTACTGAAGCTTTCTTT	CASNSYRTLITEAFF
.	TRBV5-1	TRBJ2-1	.	TGCGCCAGCAGCTTCACGGGATCAGCCTACAATGAGCAGTTCTTC	CASSFTGSAYNEQFF
TRBD2	TRBV2	TRBJ2-3	.	TGTGCCAGCACCCTGTGGACTAGTACAGATACGCAGTATTTT	CASTLWTSTDTQYF
TRBD1	TRBV4-1	TRBJ1-2	.	TGCGCCAGCAGCCAACCGGACAGGAACGGAGGTGGCTACACCTTC	CASSQPDRNGGGYTF
.	TRBV9	TRBJ2-3	.	TGTGCCAGCAGCCTCCATCACCCGGGGGATACGCAGTATTTT	CASSLHHPGDTQYF